This note documents a single T cell receptor (beta chain) sequence. Its antigen remains unknown. 13 Jbeta primers and 60 Vbeta primers were used for the PCR. Profiled with immunoSEQ multiplex PCR; TCRdb holds only in-frame clones, not every one. The table shows 200,000 or so clones, with around 83% occurring only once. The data belong to a study of cytomegalovirus exposure and HLA in healthy donors. The study, taken as a whole, reports: Productive status was seen about 87% or about 30% of the time for most TCR beta V segments in an earlier analysis. It was assumed in the presence/absence analyses that sequencing depth was roughly uniform across donors. Some TCR beta chains (around 180 of them) were listed as cytomegalovirus-associated. The authors excluded some V segments, including TRBV6-2 and TRBV6-3, as indistinguishable.

The CDR3 covers 12 residues. Trimming shortened V by 7 bases and J by 2 bases, and 9 bases separated the two germline ends. CDR1 and CDR2 (germline): MDHEN, SYDVKM. The chain carries TRBV28 and TRBJ2-7, with D possibly matching TRBD1 (6 bases). This clonotype originated in a woman younger than 30 in good health and CMV-seronegative. The sample consisted of PBMCs. Here the CDR3 reads CASNPGAYEQYF. The CDR3 bases are TGTGCCAGCAACCCAGGGGCCTACGAGCAGTACTTC. The whole variable domain, remainder taken from reference TRBV28 and TRBJ2-7, is DVKVTQSSRYLVKRTGEKVFLECVQDMDHENMFWYRQDPGLGLRLIYFSYDVKMKEKGDIPEGYSVSREKKERFSLILESASTNQTSMYLCASNPGAYEQYFGPGTRLTVT.